The next 7 T cell receptor beta chains were all read from a single sample in a study of PD-L1 blockade in urothelial cancer. Assay: immunoSEQ multiplex PCR; the TCRdb copy retains only in-frame clones and omits some. The table lists 57,000 or so clones, roughly four fifths of them singletons. This material consisted of PBMCs, taken around atezolizumab (anti-PD-L1) treatment. The receptors were sampled from a man between 65 and 80 years old with urothelial cancer.

CDR3 in amino acids: CASSVQGATNEKLFF. CDR3 nucleotides: TGTGCCAGCAGTGTACAGGGTGCAACTAATGAAAAACTGTTTTTT. The rearrangement links TRBV28 to TRBJ1-4; possibly TRBD1 for D (6 bases). This CDR3 has 15 residues. Germline assignment: CDR1 MDHEN and CDR2 SYDVKM. V lost 5 bases to trimming and J lost 0 bases, with 10 bases between them.

The J gene is TRBJ1-2, the V gene TRBV5-1; the D is unclear. This CDR3 is 15 amino acids long. V dropped 0 bases and J dropped 0 bases, with 9 bases sitting between them. Germline V gives CDR1 SGHRS, CDR2 YFSETQ. The chain's CDR3 is CASSLVTATNYGYTF. In DNA form, the CDR3 reads TGCGCCAGCAGCTTGGTTACAGCTACTAACTATGGCTACACCTTC.

The chain links TRBV9 to TRBJ1-1; possible D gene TRBD1, 6 bases. Trimming left V 2 bases short and J 7 bases short, with 15 bases between. CDR1 and CDR2 from the germline V gene are SGDLS and YYNGEE. This CDR3 comprises 14 residues. The DNA for the CDR3 is TGTGCCAGCAGCGTCATACAGGGACGAAATGAAGCTTTCTTT. Amino acid sequence: CASSVIQGRNEAFF. The whole variable domain, remainder taken from reference TRBV9 and TRBJ1-1, is DSGVTQTPKHLITATGQRVTLRCSPRSGDLSVYWYQQSLDQGLQFLIQYYNGEERAKGNILERFSAQQFPDLHSELNLSSLELGDSALYFCASSVIQGRNEAFFGQGTRLTVV.

The chain recombines TRBV30 with TRBJ1-1; no definite D call. The CDR3 is 13 amino acids. CDR1 and CDR2 (germline): GTSNPN, SVGIG (reference sequence). V lost 3 bases and J lost 0, with 8 bases in between. CDR3: CAWSPQMNTEAFF. Written as DNA, the CDR3 is TGTGCCTGGAGCCCTCAGATGAACACTGAAGCTTTCTTT.

Only one count was recorded for this clone. The chain couples TRBV4-2 to TRBJ2-7; 12 positions agree with TRBD2. This CDR3 region has 16 residues. CDR1 is LGHNA, CDR2 YNFKEQ, per germline. The J segment lost 4 bases and the V segment lost 1 base, leaving 5 bases of the junction unmatched. CDR3 residues: CASSQGRLAGVYEQYF. The CDR3 nucleotides are TGTGCCAGCAGCCAAGGTCGACTAGCGGGAGTGTACGAGCAGTACTTC.

The chain has TRBV2 and TRBJ1-5, with 9 bases identical to TRBD1. The CDR3 contains 14 residues. The germline V gene encodes CDR1 SNHLY and CDR2 FYNNEI. Trimming removed 5 bases from V and 7 bases from J; junction bases left unmatched: 6. The CDR3 loop is CASSQQGAGQPQHF. CDR3 coding DNA: TGTGCCAGCAGTCAACAGGGGGCAGGGCAGCCCCAGCATTTT.

The J gene is TRBJ1-5, the V gene TRBV9, with D hard to call. The CDR3 has 14 residues. V shed 4 bases and J shed 7 bases, with 15 bases lying between them. Germline V gives CDR1 SGDLS, CDR2 YYNGEE. This CDR3 reads CASSPRGDAQPQHF. In DNA form, the CDR3 reads TGTGCCAGCAGCCCTCGTGGAGACGCCCAGCCCCAGCATTTT.